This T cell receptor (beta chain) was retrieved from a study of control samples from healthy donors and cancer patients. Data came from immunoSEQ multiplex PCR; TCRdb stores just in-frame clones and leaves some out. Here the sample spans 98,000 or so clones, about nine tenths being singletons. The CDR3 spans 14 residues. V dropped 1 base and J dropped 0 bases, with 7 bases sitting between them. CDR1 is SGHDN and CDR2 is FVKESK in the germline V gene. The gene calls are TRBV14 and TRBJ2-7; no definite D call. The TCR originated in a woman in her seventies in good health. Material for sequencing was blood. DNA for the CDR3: TGTGCCAGCAGCCAAGCTATGTTCTCCTACGAGCAGTACTTC. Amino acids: CASSQAMFSYEQYF.